Presented here are 21 T cell receptor beta chains from one specimen sequenced in a study of beta chain features in type 1 diabetes. All of the isolated RNA was reverse transcribed, so expressed TCRB transcripts were sequenced. This table comes from immunoSEQ multiplex PCR, and its TCRdb copy is limited to in-frame clones, with some not included. The table has 250,000 to 350,000 clones, around 10% seen once. Sequencing used naive CD4+ T cells from blood. These receptors all stem from a woman aged 25-40 years in good health.

The rearrangement links TRBV9 to TRBJ2-3; possibly TRBD2 for D (6 bases). This CDR3 spans 15 amino acids. Trimming took 1 base from V and 5 from J, leaving 14 bases between them. The germline CDR1 and CDR2 sequences are SGDLS and YYNGEE. The CDR3 DNA is TGTGCCAGCAGCGTAAGGGCGGGAAGCGAAGATACGCAGTATTTT. It codes for CASSVRAGSEDTQYF.

The rearrangement joins TRBV16 to TRBJ2-3, with a weak D call TRBD1 (6 bases). The CDR3 loop spans 14 amino acids. Germline V CDR1 and CDR2: KGHSY, FQNENV. The germline V and J ends were trimmed by 0 bases and 3 bases, with 7 bases remaining between them. CDR3 residues: CASSQSRGTDTQYF. In DNA form, the CDR3 reads TGTGCCAGCAGCCAATCCAGGGGTACAGATACGCAGTATTTT.

The rearrangement uses TRBV9 and TRBJ2-7; 8 bases match TRBD1. The CDR3 runs to 16 residues. With 4 bases clipped from V and 4 bases from J, the junction kept 13 bases outside the gene matches. CDR1 and CDR2 (germline): SGDLS, YYNGEE. The CDR3 loop reads CASSPRRQGRPYEQYF. The CDR3 region has the DNA TGTGCCAGCAGCCCCCGGAGACAGGGGAGGCCGTACGAGCAGTACTTC.

The rearrangement uses TRBV30 and TRBJ2-3; 13 bases are a match to TRBD2. Germline lookup yields CDR1 GTSNPN and CDR2 SVGIG (reference sequence). The junction had 4 bases not matched to a gene; V was cut back by 0 bases and J by 4 bases. The length of the CDR3 is 16 residues. The CDR3 region is CAWSVGLAGDADTQYF. Here the CDR3 DNA reads TGTGCCTGGAGTGTAGGACTAGCGGGAGACGCAGATACGCAGTATTTT.

A remark on this clone: This sample includes further DNA sequences coding for the same CDR3. The genes are TRBV5-1 and TRBJ1-5, with 7 bases aligning to TRBD1. From germline, CDR1 is SGHRS and CDR2 YFSETQ. Losses at the gene ends were 0 bases for V and 4 bases for J; bases not matched to a gene: 4. The length of the CDR3 is 15 residues. CDR3 coding DNA: TGCGCCAGCAGCTTGGAAACAGGGGAAAATCAGCCCCAGCATTTT. It translates to CASSLETGENQPQHF.

This clone was recorded a few times. The genes are TRBV7-3 and TRBJ2-7, with a possible D match to TRBD2 (6 bases). Germline V gene sequence: CDR1 SGHTA, CDR2 FQGTGA. Deletions cut 8 bases from V and 1 base from J, with 15 bases between. The CDR3 consists of 14 residues. CDR3 in DNA: TGTGCCAGCCGCCCCTTCGGGGGATCCTACGAGCAGTACTTC. It yields the protein CASRPFGGSYEQYF.

The chain uses TRBV15 and TRBJ2-5; 8 bases match TRBD2. Germline trimming cut 0 bases from V and 2 bases from J; bases unmatched to any gene: 5. Germline V gives CDR1 LNHNV, CDR2 YYDKDF (reference sequence). This CDR3 is built from 16 residues. The CDR3 DNA is TGTGCCACCAGCAGAGATCCCACGGGAGGGCAAGAGACCCAGTACTTC. Amino acids: CATSRDPTGGQETQYF.

The genes are TRBV11-2 and TRBJ2-3; no firm D call. V was cut by 5 bases and J by 1 base, with 19 bases left in between. The CDR3 consists of 17 residues. Germline CDR1 and CDR2: SGHAT and FQNNGV. CDR3 DNA: TGTGCCAGCAGCCCCCGGTTTGTGGCAGCGCGCACAGATACGCAGTATTTT. This encodes CASSPRFVAARTDTQYF.

There are a few counts of this clone. V and J are TRBV2 and TRBJ2-5, with D unresolved. Trimming pared 4 bases from V and 5 bases from J, leaving 8 bases between. This CDR3 contains 12 residues. The germline V gene encodes CDR1 SNHLY and CDR2 FYNNEI. The CDR3 DNA sequence: TGTGCCAGCAGTGTGGAGTCGGAGACCCAGTACTTC. Its protein product is CASSVESETQYF.

This chain uses TRBV19 with TRBJ2-5; 8 bases line up with TRBD1. This CDR3 region has 16 residues. Looked up from germline, CDR1 is LNHDA and CDR2 is SQIVND (reference sequence). Unmatched junction bases numbered 7, after V lost 2 bases and J lost 2 bases. Here the CDR3 DNA reads TGTGCCAGTAGTATACCGGGACAGGCGGTTCAAGAGACCCAGTACTTC. Its protein product is CASSIPGQAVQETQYF. Full variable domain (remainder filled in from reference TRBV19 and TRBJ2-5): DGGITQSPKYLFRKEGQNVTLSCEQNLNHDAMYWYRQDPGQGLRLIYYSQIVNDFQKGDIAEGYSVSREKKESFPLTVTSAQKNPTAFYLCASSIPGQAVQETQYFGPGTRLLVL.

This sequence joins TRBV30 and TRBJ2-7; 7 bases fit TRBD2. The trim removed 4 bases at V and 2 bases at J, leaving 8 bases unmatched. The germline V gene has CDR1 GTSNPN and CDR2 SVGIG (reference sequence). CDR3 length equals 14 residues. The CDR3 nucleotides are TGTGCCTGGAACCCCCCGGGGGGAACCTACGAGCAGTACTTC. This translates into CAWNPPGGTYEQYF.

Only a few counts were recorded for this clone. V usage is TRBV19 and J usage is TRBJ1-3; the D is unclear. Germline V gene sequence: CDR1 LNHDA, CDR2 SQIVND (reference sequence). V was pared by 7 bases and J by 2 bases, with 18 bases between. The CDR3 sequence is 16 residues long. The CDR3 loop is CASTAGRGFPGNTIYF. As DNA, the CDR3 is TGTGCCAGTACCGCCGGGAGAGGTTTCCCTGGAAACACCATATATTTT.

The rearrangement links TRBV2 to TRBJ1-1; 8 nucleotides match TRBD1. Germline trimming cut 6 bases from V and 6 bases from J; bases unmatched to any gene: 9. Germline V gene sequence: CDR1 SNHLY, CDR2 FYNNEI. The CDR3 consists of 14 residues. The CDR3 nucleotides are TGTGCCAGCAGCCGGGACAGGTCGTTGGCTGAAGCTTTCTTT. Its translation: CASSRDRSLAEAFF.

This clone came up a few times. For the CDR3, the DNA is TGTGCCAGCTCACCGACCGCGGAGACTAGCGGAAGCAATGAGCAGTTCTTC. It codes for CASSPTAETSGSNEQFF. J is TRBJ2-1 and V is TRBV18; 9 positions agree with TRBD2. Germline-derived CDR1 and CDR2 are KGHSH and LQKENI. The CDR3 runs 17 residues. Trimming took 3 bases from V and 6 from J; bases not matched to a gene: 12.

This sequence joins TRBV7-2 and TRBJ2-1; 7 bases line up with TRBD2. Germline lookup yields CDR1 SGHTA and CDR2 FQGNSA. This CDR3 has 13 residues. Trimming at V came to 5 bases and at J to 6 bases, leaving 4 bases not matched to a gene. CDR3 sequence: CASSVGTINEQFF. The DNA for the CDR3 is TGTGCCAGCAGCGTAGGGACTATCAATGAGCAGTTCTTC.

This clone was found a few times. The V call is TRBV7-2, the J call TRBJ2-4, with TRBD1 matching over 7 bases. Germline CDR1 and CDR2: SGHTA and FQGNSA. The CDR3 sequence is 12 residues long. V lost 6 bases to trimming and J lost 5 bases; unmatched junction nucleotides: 1. CDR3 protein: CASRGTENIQYF. The CDR3, as DNA: TGTGCCAGCAGGGGGACAGAAAACATTCAGTACTTC. Full variable domain (remainder filled in from reference TRBV7-2 and TRBJ2-4): GAGVSQSPSNKVTEKGKDVELRCDPISGHTALYWYRQSLGQGLEFLIYFQGNSAPDKSGLPSDRFSAERTGGSVSTLTIQRTQQEDSAVYLCASRGTENIQYFGAGTRLSVL.

The chain recombines TRBV6-6 with TRBJ1-2; D is possibly TRBD1 (6 bases). The CDR3 covers 16 residues. Trimming shortened V by 6 bases and J by 0 bases, and 17 bases separated the two germline ends. Looked up from germline, CDR1 is MNHNY and CDR2 is SVGAGI (reference sequence). The CDR3 loop is CASSRDTSLANYGYTF. The CDR3 region has the DNA TGTGCCAGCAGCCGGGACACCTCGTTAGCTAACTATGGCTACACCTTC.

This sequence joins TRBV4-1 and TRBJ2-1; D is possibly TRBD2 (5 bases). V was shortened by 4 bases and J by 5 bases, with 18 bases between the two germline ends. Per germline, CDR1 MGHRA and CDR2 YSYEKL. This CDR3 has 16 amino acids. The CDR3 DNA reads TGCGCCAGCAGCCCCAGGACCACCGTAGCGAACAATGAGCAGTTCTTC. It codes for CASSPRTTVANNEQFF.

Details on this clone: Other DNA sequences of this sample code for an identical CDR3. The chain uses TRBV9 and TRBJ2-1; D is ambiguous. Germline V gene sequence: CDR1 SGDLS, CDR2 YYNGEE. V was trimmed by 0 bases and J by 0 bases, leaving 7 bases between them. The CDR3 spans 15 residues. The CDR3 region is CASSVVPGSYNEQFF. CDR3 bases: TGTGCCAGCAGCGTAGTCCCCGGCTCCTACAATGAGCAGTTCTTC.

The chain is built from TRBV19 and TRBJ2-3; 9 positions match TRBD1. The CDR3 has 16 residues. Germline CDR1 reads LNHDA; CDR2 reads SQIVND (reference sequence). The ends lost 5 bases at V and 4 bases at J; junction bases unmatched: 10. This CDR3 reads CASSPTGTGLADTQYF. Written as DNA, the CDR3 is TGTGCCAGTAGTCCTACCGGGACAGGGTTGGCAGATACGCAGTATTTT.

The V call is TRBV18, the J call TRBJ2-1; 11 bases match TRBD2. The trim removed 0 bases at V and 7 bases at J, leaving 5 bases unmatched. This CDR3 spans 16 amino acids. Germline V gene lookup returns CDR1 KGHSH and CDR2 LQKENI. The CDR3 is CASSPPELAGVNEQFF. The CDR3 nucleotides are TGTGCCAGCTCACCACCGGAACTAGCGGGAGTGAATGAGCAGTTCTTC.